This paragraph covers one T cell receptor beta chain sequence. Its antigen remains unknown. This sample is drawn from a study of CD8+CD57+ T cells in acquired aplastic anemia. About the research overall: Sorted CD4+ and CD8+ cells yielded DNA averaging approximately 3 ug.

Profiling of TCR beta VDJ combinations and CDR3 sequences used genomic DNA as template. Each CDR3 protein gets one entry after TCRdb re-called the reads with MiXCR. The sample records around 200,000 distinct CDR3 sequences, under 55% being singletons. Trimming cost V 2 bases and J 6 bases, with 5 bases left between them. From germline, CDR1 is MDHEN and CDR2 SYDVKM. The CDR3 consists of 12 residues. Flow cytometry had shown expanded CD8+CD57+ cells in the patients chosen for sequencing. The patients all had a severe acquired aplastic anemia diagnosis. Broader study findings: Significant differences in CD8+ Simpson's diversity were not observed between patients and controls. Common to patients and controls were roughly 30 CD8+ CDR3 sequences.

Sequencing was done on a sample of sorted CD4+, CD8+, or CD8+CD57+ T cells (not recorded which) from PBMCs. The clonotype originates from a human donor with aplastic anemia. The rearrangement uses TRBV28 and TRBJ1-5, with D hard to call. The CDR3 sequence is CASSLTSQPQHF. The CDR3 coding sequence is TGTGCCAGCAGTTTAACTAGTCAGCCCCAGCATTTT.